The 31 T cell receptor beta chains in this list originate from one sample, sequenced in a study of Ad26.COV2.S vaccination and SARS-CoV-2 variants. Treatment defined: some 19 received Ad26.COV2.S at low or high dose, single or two shots; roughly five received placebo; per-sample allocation not given. Samples were taken on day 63 after the first vaccine or placebo injection. The data were produced by immunoSEQ multiplex PCR, yet TCRdb's version contains in-frame clones alone and is incomplete. The data hold 440,000 or so clones, with roughly 90% observed a single time. This specimen was peripheral blood, taken in a trial of Ad26.COV2.S vaccine versus placebo. Receptor source: a person between 18 and 60 years old who received the Ad26.COV2.S COVID-19 vaccine or a placebo.

The chain uses TRBV4-3 and TRBJ2-7, with TRBD1 matching 7 bases. This CDR3 is 15 amino acids long. J was trimmed by 2 bases and V by 4 bases; bases with no gene match: 8. CDR1 is LGHNA and CDR2 is YSLEER in the germline V gene. The CDR3 is CASSPGTAFPYEQYF. CDR3 bases: TGCGCCAGCAGCCCCGGGACAGCTTTTCCCTACGAGCAGTACTTC.

V usage is TRBV6-2 or TRBV6-3 and J usage is TRBJ2-7; unclear D gene. V was pared by 3 bases and J by 3 bases, with 9 bases between. The CDR3 has 13 amino acids. The germline V gene encodes CDR1 MNHEY and CDR2 SVGEGT. The CDR3 spells CASSYLQGYEQYF. The CDR3 nucleotides read TGTGCCAGCAGTTATTTACAAGGCTACGAGCAGTACTTC.

This clone was seen just once. This chain uses TRBV9 with TRBJ1-2; weak D call: TRBD1 (5 bases). Germline-derived CDR1 and CDR2 are SGDLS and YYNGEE. Trimming removed 4 bases from V and 5 bases from J, with 15 bases in between. CDR3 length: 14 amino acids. CDR3 protein: CASSPGTETYGYTF. The DNA of the CDR3 is TGTGCCAGCAGCCCCGGGACCGAAACGTATGGCTACACCTTC.

V is TRBV5-6 and J is TRBJ1-2, with D unclear. The germline CDR1 and CDR2 sequences are SGHDT and YYEEEE. The CDR3 consists of 12 residues. Trimming left V 2 bases short and J 1 base short, with 3 bases between. As DNA, the CDR3 is TGTGCCAGCAGCTTAAGTAACTATGGCTACACCTTC. Amino acids: CASSLSNYGYTF.

The V call is TRBV7-9, the J call TRBJ1-1, with no clear D. Germline V gives CDR1 SEHNR, CDR2 FQNEAQ (reference sequence). The length of the CDR3 is 12 residues. Trimming removed 3 bases from V and 6 bases from J, with 8 bases in between. CDR3: CASSFRSPEAFF. In nucleotides, the CDR3 is TGTGCCAGCAGCTTCAGGTCCCCTGAAGCTTTCTTT.

CDR3: CAWSVLRGLKGYTF. The CDR3 DNA sequence: TGTGCCTGGAGTGTACTAAGGGGACTCAAAGGCTACACCTTC. The V and J genes are TRBV30 and TRBJ1-2; D may be TRBD1 (5 bases). Germline CDR1 GTSNPN, CDR2 SVGIG (reference sequence). The CDR3 runs 14 residues. V gave up 0 bases and J gave up 8 bases, with 16 bases separating them.

The chain carries TRBV28 and TRBJ1-1; D unresolved. Trimming removed 7 bases from V and 3 bases from J, with 12 bases in between. Germline assignment: CDR1 MDHEN and CDR2 SYDVKM. The length of the CDR3 is 13 residues. This chain's CDR3 is CASIRGRDTEAFF. As DNA, the CDR3 is TGTGCCAGCATCCGGGGTCGGGACACTGAAGCTTTCTTT.

This chain joins TRBV19 and TRBJ2-7, with D maybe TRBD1 (6 bases). CDR3 length: 15 residues. V was trimmed by 5 bases and J by 0 bases, leaving 14 bases between them. Germline CDR1 and CDR2: LNHDA and SQIVND (reference sequence). CDR3 in amino acids: CASSSSPGHSYEQYF. Here the CDR3 DNA reads TGTGCCAGTAGTTCATCACCGGGACACTCCTACGAGCAGTACTTC.

The V call is TRBV27, the J call TRBJ1-4, with D possibly TRBD1 on 6 matching bases. V was shortened by 4 bases and J by 0 bases, with 12 bases between the two germline ends. This CDR3 comprises 16 residues. Germline V gene lookup returns CDR1 MNHEY and CDR2 SMNVEV (reference sequence). CDR3 coding DNA: TGTGCCAGCAGTTCCGGGAGGGGGGCAACTAATGAAAAACTGTTTTTT. This gives the protein CASSSGRGATNEKLFF.

V and J are TRBV5-4 and TRBJ1-6; 7 bases agree with TRBD1. The germline CDR1 and CDR2 sequences are SGHNT and YYREEE (reference sequence). The CDR3 covers 14 residues. J lost 5 bases, V lost 2 bases, and 1 base had no gene match. As DNA, the CDR3 is TGTGCCAGCAGCTTCGGGACAGATAATTCACCCCTCCACTTT. Translation gives CASSFGTDNSPLHF.

The CDR3 here is CASSLRGVPAYNEQFF. CDR3 nucleotide sequence: TGTGCCAGCAGCTTACGAGGGGTTCCAGCCTACAATGAGCAGTTCTTC. This chain joins TRBV7-9 and TRBJ2-1; D tentatively reads TRBD1 or TRBD2 (5 bases each). CDR3 length: 16 residues. V was shortened by 2 bases and J by 2 bases, with 13 bases between the two germline ends. Germline V gene sequence: CDR1 SEHNR, CDR2 FQNEAQ (reference sequence).

This sequence joins TRBV6-6 and TRBJ2-3, with 7 bases lining up with TRBD2. The CDR3 is made up of 17 amino acids. The J segment lost 2 bases and the V segment lost 5 bases, leaving 13 bases of the junction unmatched. Germline-derived CDR1 and CDR2 are MNHNY and SVGAGI (reference sequence). CDR3 sequence (DNA): TGTGCCAGCAGTCCCACTATGACTAGCTTTTACACAGATACGCAGTATTTT. Protein sequence: CASSPTMTSFYTDTQYF.

J is TRBJ2-7 and V is TRBV5-4; 9 bases align to TRBD1. Trimming took 1 base from V and 3 from J; bases not matched to a gene: 2. There are 14 residues in the CDR3. The germline V gene encodes CDR1 SGHNT and CDR2 YYREEE (reference sequence). CDR3 sequence (DNA): TGTGCCAGCAGCTTGCGGACAGGGGTCTACGAGCAGTACTTC. Translating gives CASSLRTGVYEQYF.

A single count supports this clone. Distinct nucleotide sequences in the sample also encode this CDR3. This chain connects TRBV18 to TRBJ1-4; a weak D match, TRBD1 (5 bases). The V gene's germline CDR1 is KGHSH and CDR2 LQKENI. With 1 base removed from V and 2 bases from J, the gap between germline ends came to 5 bases. This CDR3 is built from 14 residues. CDR3 coding DNA: TGTGCCAGCTCACCACAGGGGACTAATGAAAAACTGTTTTTT. Residues: CASSPQGTNEKLFF.

The gene calls are TRBV5-1 and TRBJ2-4; 10 positions agree with TRBD1. CDR3 length: 19 residues. J lost 4 bases, V lost 5 bases, and 18 bases had no gene match. CDR1 is SGHRS and CDR2 is YFSETQ in the germline V gene. The CDR3 region is CASSHGQGGEGPTKNIQYF. Here the CDR3 DNA reads TGCGCCAGCAGTCATGGACAGGGGGGCGAAGGCCCAACGAAAAACATTCAGTACTTC.

A few counts support this clone. The chain carries TRBV6-2 or TRBV6-3 and TRBJ2-3; 8 nucleotides match TRBD2. From germline, CDR1 is MNHEY and CDR2 SVGEGT. Unmatched junction bases numbered 6, after V lost 0 bases and J lost 1 base. The CDR3 covers 17 residues. CDR3 nucleotide sequence: TGTGCCAGCAGTTACTCGTATTGGCGGGGGGGCACAGATACGCAGTATTTT. Protein product: CASSYSYWRGGTDTQYF.

The chain uses TRBV9 and TRBJ2-3; no definite D call. This CDR3 has 16 residues. Germline loops: CDR1 SGDLS, CDR2 YYNGEE. Trimming pared 3 bases from V and 2 bases from J, leaving 16 bases between. The CDR3 DNA reads as TGTGCCAGCAGCGACCCCGTAGCAGAGACCACAGATACGCAGTATTTT. Its translation: CASSDPVAETTDTQYF.

This chain joins TRBV13 and TRBJ2-5; D is uncertain. Trimming shortened V by 0 bases and J by 2 bases, and 13 bases separated the two germline ends. CDR3 size: 16 residues. Germline lookup yields CDR1 PRHDT and CDR2 FYEKMQ (reference sequence). CDR3 protein: CASSLGGPYKQETQYF. In DNA, the CDR3 is TGTGCCAGCAGCTTAGGAGGGCCCTACAAGCAAGAGACCCAGTACTTC.

The chain combines TRBV7-2 with TRBJ2-7, with 7 bases lining up with TRBD1. V shed 3 bases and J 3 bases; nucleotides not matched to a gene: 5. CDR1 is SGHTA, CDR2 FQGNSA, per germline. This CDR3 is 14 amino acids long. CDR3 amino acids: CASSFRTGNYEQYF. The CDR3 nucleotides read TGTGCCAGCAGCTTCCGGACAGGTAACTACGAGCAGTACTTC.

The genes are TRBV25-1 and TRBJ2-4; the D gene could be TRBD1 or TRBD2 (5 bases each). Trimming removed 6 bases at V and 5 bases at J, with 11 bases between. The CDR3 extends over 13 amino acids. CDR1 and CDR2 (germline): MGHDK, SYGVNS. CDR3 in amino acids: CASRQVGENIQYF. The CDR3 DNA sequence: TGTGCCAGCAGACAGGTCGGGGAAAACATTCAGTACTTC.

V is TRBV5-4 and J is TRBJ2-5, with 8 bases fitting TRBD1. The V gene end was trimmed by 0 bases and the J gene end by 5 bases; junction bases not matched to a gene: 3. The CDR3 has 14 residues. Germline assignment: CDR1 SGHNT and CDR2 YYREEE (reference sequence). DNA for the CDR3: TGTGCCAGCAGCTTGGATCCAGGGGGCGAGACCCAGTACTTC. Its translation: CASSLDPGGETQYF. The full variable domain, in which reference TRBV5-4 and TRBJ2-5 provide the parts outside the CDR3, is ETGVTQSPTHLIKTRGQQVTLRCSSQSGHNTVSWYQQALGQGPQFIFQYYREEENGRGNFPPRFSGLQFPNYSSELNVNALELDDSALYLCASSLDPGGETQYFGPGTRLLVL.

The chain recombines TRBV29-1 with TRBJ2-5, with 8 nucleotides matching TRBD1. This CDR3 contains 13 residues. The J segment lost 1 base and the V segment lost 3 bases, leaving 1 base of the junction unmatched. CDR1 SQVTM and CDR2 ANQGSEA come from the germline V gene. The CDR3 DNA is TGCAGCGTTGACGACAGGGGCCAAGAGACCCAGTACTTC. Residues: CSVDDRGQETQYF.

A single count supports this clone. CDR3 DNA: TGTGCCAGCAGTTACTTTCCGGGACGTAACCAGCCCCAGCATTTT. Translated: CASSYFPGRNQPQHF. This rearrangement joins TRBV6-2 or TRBV6-3 to TRBJ1-5, with a weak D call TRBD1 (5 bases). The CDR3 runs to 15 residues. The V end lost 1 base, the J end lost 7 bases, and 14 bases lay between the germline ends. Germline lookup yields CDR1 MNHEY and CDR2 SVGEGT.

V is TRBV19 and J is TRBJ2-3, with a weak D call TRBD2 (7 bases). Germline-derived CDR1 and CDR2 are LNHDA and SQIVND (reference sequence). V was clipped by 4 bases and J by 2 bases, with 22 bases between them. CDR3 length equals 18 residues. The DNA of the CDR3 is TGTGCCAGTAGTACCCTCGCCGGGGGGCCGATACTCACAGATACGCAGTATTTT. Protein: CASSTLAGGPILTDTQYF.

The chain is built from TRBV19 and TRBJ2-3; D not certain. CDR1 and CDR2 from the germline V gene are LNHDA and SQIVND (reference sequence). The V end was cut by 9 bases, the J end by 7 bases, with 11 bases between. The CDR3 has 11 residues. In nucleotides, the CDR3 is TGTGCCAGCACCGCAACGAATACGCAGTATTTT. This encodes CASTATNTQYF.

This chain connects TRBV6-6 to TRBJ1-3; tentative D call: TRBD1 (5 bases). CDR1 is MNHNY, CDR2 SVGAGI, per germline (reference sequence). The CDR3 is 16 amino acids. The V and J ends lost 5 bases and 0 bases respectively, with 14 bases between them. The CDR3 loop reads CASSQTSGSSGNTIYF. The CDR3 region has the DNA TGTGCCAGCAGTCAGACCTCAGGGAGCTCTGGAAACACCATATATTTT.

CDR3 loop: CASSMSLSYGYTF. The CDR3 coding sequence is TGTGCCAGTAGTATGTCGCTGAGCTATGGCTACACCTTC. The chain employs TRBV19 and TRBJ1-2; D not certain. V shed 3 bases and J shed 4 bases, with 9 bases lying between them. Germline CDR1 reads LNHDA; CDR2 reads SQIVND (reference sequence). This CDR3 contains 13 residues.

This sequence joins TRBV27 and TRBJ2-7, with 8 nucleotides matching TRBD1. The germline V gene encodes CDR1 MNHEY and CDR2 SMNVEV (reference sequence). This CDR3 has 14 residues. V lost 3 bases to trimming and J lost 7 bases; unmatched junction nucleotides: 8. The CDR3 DNA sequence: TGTGCCAGCAGTTTTGGTCAGGGGGCTATGGAGCAGTACTTC. This codes for CASSFGQGAMEQYF.

The rearrangement links TRBV7-9 to TRBJ2-1; TRBD1 is a possible D gene (5 bases). CDR1 and CDR2 (germline): SEHNR, FQNEAQ (reference sequence). The V and J ends lost 5 bases and 1 base respectively, with 24 bases between them. This CDR3 is built from 19 residues. CDR3 sequence: CASSVRILGPVRSYNEQFF. CDR3 bases: TGTGCCAGCAGCGTGAGAATATTGGGGCCCGTTCGGTCCTACAATGAGCAGTTCTTC.

The chain joins TRBV19 to TRBJ1-5; TRBD1 matches at 11 bases. With 5 bases clipped from V and 9 bases from J, the junction kept 9 bases outside the gene matches. Germline V gene data show CDR1 as LNHDA and CDR2 as SQIVND (reference sequence). The CDR3 loop spans 15 amino acids. The CDR3 region is CASSDPDRGHVPQHF. The CDR3 DNA sequence: TGTGCCAGTAGTGACCCGGACAGGGGGCATGTGCCCCAGCATTTT. The full variable domain, completed using reference TRBV19 and TRBJ1-5, is DGGITQSPKYLFRKEGQNVTLSCEQNLNHDAMYWYRQDPGQGLRLIYYSQIVNDFQKGDIAEGYSVSREKKESFPLTVTSAQKNPTAFYLCASSDPDRGHVPQHFGDGTRLSIL.

In this sample, this clone turned up once. This sequence joins TRBV4-3 and TRBJ2-5; 9 bases line up with TRBD2. The CDR3 extends over 14 amino acids. V was pared by 1 base and J by 5 bases, with 2 bases of the junction left unmatched. CDR1 is LGHNA, CDR2 YSLEER, per germline. The CDR3 DNA is TGCGCCAGCAGCCAAGCGGGACTAGCCGAGACCCAGTACTTC. Its translation is CASSQAGLAETQYF.